One and the same sample provided the 29 T cell receptor beta chains below, sequenced in a study of Tregs in tolerant kidney transplant recipients. The protocol was immunoSEQ multiplex PCR, while the TCRdb copy is restricted to in-frame clones and leaves out a portion. The sample records 110,000 or so clones, about 90% being singletons. Sequencing was done on a sample of CD4+ T cells from blood. Receptors were obtained from a human donor in good health.

V gene TRBV19 combines with J gene TRBJ1-5; D is perhaps TRBD1 (5 bases). The germline gives CDR1 LNHDA, CDR2 SQIVND (reference sequence). V shed 3 bases and J shed 0 bases, with 9 bases lying between them. This CDR3 has 15 amino acids. CDR3 sequence: CASSMTDYSNQPQHF. The DNA of the CDR3 is TGTGCCAGTAGTATGACAGATTATAGCAATCAGCCCCAGCATTTT.

The rearrangement uses TRBV10-3 and TRBJ1-1; D gene ambiguous. The CDR3 covers 15 residues. Trimming left V 0 bases short and J 1 base short, with 9 bases between. CDR1 is ENHRY, CDR2 SYGVKD, per germline. CDR3 nucleotides: TGTGCCATCAGTGAGTCGGTCGGCGGGAACACTGAAGCTTTCTTT. As protein: CAISESVGGNTEAFF.

V gene TRBV29-1 combines with J gene TRBJ2-1; 9 bases match TRBD1. The CDR3 has 16 residues. The V segment lost 0 bases and the J segment 0 bases; nucleotides outside the gene matches: 3. Germline CDR1 reads SQVTM; CDR2 reads ANQGSEA. CDR3 protein: CSVEEGTGSSYNEQFF. In DNA form, the CDR3 reads TGCAGCGTTGAAGAAGGGACAGGGAGCTCCTACAATGAGCAGTTCTTC.

This chain uses TRBV2 with TRBJ1-5; 9 bases line up with TRBD1. J lost 7 bases, V lost 4 bases, and 8 bases had no gene match. The CDR3 has 15 amino acids. Germline values: CDR1 SNHLY, CDR2 FYNNEI. The CDR3 loop reads CASSGDREANQPQHF. CDR3 DNA sequence: TGTGCCAGCAGTGGGGACAGGGAGGCGAACCAGCCCCAGCATTTT.

This clone was detected only once. The rearrangement uses TRBV29-1 and TRBJ2-1; TRBD1 matches at 8 bases. After removal of 6 bases from V and 3 bases from J, the junction contained 10 bases not matched to a gene. The CDR3 sequence is 15 residues long. Germline V CDR1 and CDR2: SQVTM, ANQGSEA. CDR3 sequence (DNA): TGCAGCGTCCCGGTTGGACAGGGCCTCTACAATGAGCAGTTCTTC. It codes for CSVPVGQGLYNEQFF.

The chain uses TRBV27 and TRBJ2-1; TRBD1 aligns across 11 bases. In germline, CDR1 is MNHEY, CDR2 SMNVEV (reference sequence). The CDR3 has 16 residues. J lost 5 bases, V lost 10 bases, and 13 bases had no gene match. The CDR3 bases are TGTGCCATCCGGACAGGGGGCATTACCCGACACAATGAGCAGTTCTTC. Residues: CAIRTGGITRHNEQFF.

The chain couples TRBV7-9 to TRBJ2-7, with D perhaps TRBD1 or TRBD2 (6 bases each). The V end lost 5 bases, the J end lost 0 bases, and 11 bases lay between the germline ends. CDR1 is SEHNR, CDR2 FQNEAQ, per germline (reference sequence). This CDR3 comprises 14 residues. The CDR3 DNA reads TGTGCCAGCAGCCTCGGGGGCATCTCCTACGAGCAGTACTTC. Its protein product is CASSLGGISYEQYF.

J is TRBJ2-2 and V is TRBV11-3; D is perhaps TRBD1 or TRBD2 (5 bases each). The length of the CDR3 is 15 residues. Trimming took off 5 bases at V and 5 bases at J, with 15 bases between the two ends. Germline loops: CDR1 SGHNT, CDR2 YENEEA. CDR3 sequence reads: CASSPRGGATGELFF. CDR3 sequence (DNA): TGTGCCAGCAGCCCCCGTGGGGGTGCGACCGGGGAGCTGTTTTTT. Full variable domain (remainder filled in from reference TRBV11-3 and TRBJ2-2): EAGVVQSPRYKIIEKKQPVAFWCNPISGHNTLYWYLQNLGQGPELLIRYENEEAVDDSQLPKDRFSAERLKGVDSTLKIQPAELGDSAVYLCASSPRGGATGELFFGEGSRLTVL.

This clone is a singleton in its sample. CDR3 amino acids: CASSPVWGGPRNTGELFF. CDR3 nucleotide sequence: TGTGCCAGCTCACCAGTTTGGGGTGGGCCAAGGAACACCGGGGAGCTGTTTTTT. This chain links TRBV18 with TRBJ2-2; D not resolved. In germline, CDR1 is KGHSH, CDR2 LQKENI. V gave up 2 bases and J gave up 1 base, with 17 bases separating them. CDR3 length: 18 residues.

This chain uses TRBV6-4 with TRBJ2-5; 8 bases fit TRBD1. CDR1 is MRHNA and CDR2 is SNTAGT in the germline V gene. V trimming: 4 bases; J trimming: 5 bases; junction bases outside the gene matches: 6. The CDR3 spans 14 residues. The CDR3 sequence: CASSGAGGRETQYF. For the CDR3, the DNA is TGTGCCAGCAGTGGAGCAGGGGGCCGGGAGACCCAGTACTTC.

The genes are TRBV6-5 and TRBJ1-1; D ambiguous. V dropped 7 bases and J dropped 0 bases, with 15 bases sitting between them. The CDR3 runs to 15 residues. Germline-derived CDR1 and CDR2 are MNHEY and SVGAGI. The CDR3 DNA follows: TGTGCCAGCAAGGTGCAGCCTAAAGTGAACACTGAAGCTTTCTTT. Translated, it gives CASKVQPKVNTEAFF.

The V and J genes are TRBV6-5 and TRBJ2-1; TRBD1 or TRBD2 may be the D gene (5 bases each). The germline V and J ends were trimmed by 11 bases and 9 bases, with 23 bases remaining between them. This CDR3 is 14 amino acids long. Germline V gene lookup returns CDR1 MNHEY and CDR2 SVGAGI. In DNA form, the CDR3 reads TGTGCCTCTAGAGGGACCGGGGTTTCGGGTGAGCAGTTCTTC. This sequence encodes CASRGTGVSGEQFF.

The chain couples TRBV7-6 to TRBJ1-2, with TRBD1 as a possible D gene (6 bases). The CDR3 is 16 residues long. V was shortened by 0 bases and J by 2 bases, with 13 bases between the two germline ends. CDR1 is SGHVS, CDR2 FNYEAQ, per germline. In DNA, the CDR3 is TGTGCCAGCAGCTTAGCCCCGACAGGAATCAACTATGGCTACACCTTC. It is translated as CASSLAPTGINYGYTF.

This clone was recorded only once. DNA of the CDR3: TGCGCCAGCAGCCCACGACTAGCGGGAGAATCCTACGAGCAGTACTTC. Protein product: CASSPRLAGESYEQYF. The chain carries TRBV4-1 and TRBJ2-7; the match to TRBD2 covers 12 bases. The germline V gene has CDR1 MGHRA and CDR2 YSYEKL. The CDR3 has 16 residues. Trimming took 4 bases from V and 1 from J; bases not matched to a gene: 5.

J is TRBJ1-1 and V is TRBV6-6; D unclear. Germline values: CDR1 MNHNY, CDR2 SVGAGI (reference sequence). This CDR3 is 12 amino acids long. V was shortened by 6 bases and J by 4 bases, with 9 bases between the two germline ends. Written as DNA, the CDR3 is TGTGCCAGCAGGGACCGCGCCACTGAAGCTTTCTTT. Translating gives CASRDRATEAFF.

The V call is TRBV4-2, the J call TRBJ1-1, with a possible D match to TRBD1 (5 bases). V was clipped by 0 bases and J by 4 bases, with 12 bases between them. Looked up from germline, CDR1 is LGHNA and CDR2 is YNFKEQ. The CDR3 spans 15 residues. CDR3 in amino acids: CASSQDPGRGTEAFF. DNA of the CDR3: TGTGCCAGCAGCCAAGACCCGGGGCGCGGCACTGAAGCTTTCTTT.

The chain links TRBV19 to TRBJ1-2, with 7 bases that match TRBD1. This CDR3 has 13 amino acids. Germline V gene sequence: CDR1 LNHDA, CDR2 SQIVND (reference sequence). Germline trimming cut 9 bases from V and 5 bases from J; bases unmatched to any gene: 9. The CDR3 region is CASRETGRYGYTF. CDR3 coding DNA: TGTGCCAGCCGAGAGACAGGGAGGTATGGCTACACCTTC. Complete variable domain (other parts from reference TRBV19 and TRBJ1-2): DGGITQSPKYLFRKEGQNVTLSCEQNLNHDAMYWYRQDPGQGLRLIYYSQIVNDFQKGDIAEGYSVSREKKESFPLTVTSAQKNPTAFYLCASRETGRYGYTFGSGTRLTVV.

This clone occurred once. This chain uses TRBV5-1 with TRBJ1-3; the D is unclear. V lost 2 bases and J 0 bases, leaving 12 bases between the germline ends. The CDR3 consists of 16 residues. Germline V CDR1 and CDR2: SGHRS, YFSETQ. The CDR3 protein is CASSFIPDISGNTIYF. The CDR3 coding sequence is TGCGCCAGCAGCTTCATCCCAGACATCTCTGGAAACACCATATATTTT. The full variable domain, with the rest looked up from reference TRBV5-1 and TRBJ1-3, is KAGVTQTPRYLIKTRGQQVTLSCSPISGHRSVSWYQQTPGQGLQFLFEYFSETQRNKGNFPGRFSGRQFSNSRSEMNVSTLELGDSALYLCASSFIPDISGNTIYFGEGSWLTVV.

This chain uses TRBV6-5 with TRBJ2-5; 10 bases are shared with TRBD1. Germline CDR1 reads MNHEY; CDR2 reads SVGAGI. The CDR3 has 14 residues. The junction had 5 bases not matched to a gene; V was cut back by 5 bases and J by 5 bases. The CDR3 region is CASSPPGQGETQYF. The CDR3 DNA reads TGTGCCAGCAGTCCCCCGGGACAGGGGGAGACCCAGTACTTC.

The V gene is TRBV7-6, the J gene TRBJ1-2, with a tentative D call TRBD1 (5 bases). V was trimmed by 5 bases and J by 7 bases, leaving 14 bases between them. From germline, CDR1 is SGHVS and CDR2 FNYEAQ. This CDR3 contains 13 residues. Written as DNA, the CDR3 is TGTGCCAGCAGCCACGGACGGGGCTCTGGCTACACCTTC. The encoded protein is CASSHGRGSGYTF.

The gene calls are TRBV6-5 and TRBJ1-3; D gene ambiguous. V lost 10 bases to trimming and J lost 0 bases, with 7 bases between them. CDR3 length: 12 amino acids. The germline V gene has CDR1 MNHEY and CDR2 SVGAGI. The DNA of the CDR3 is TGTGCCACAGGAAGCTCTGGAAACACCATATATTTT. As protein: CATGSSGNTIYF.

The V gene is TRBV6-6, the J gene TRBJ1-2, with 7 bases that match TRBD1. Germline V lookup: CDR1 MNHNY, CDR2 SVGAGI (reference sequence). Trimming removed 6 bases from V and 8 bases from J; junction bases left unmatched: 9. This CDR3 contains 13 residues. In DNA, the CDR3 is TGTGCCAGCAGACGCGACAGGGCTCCAGGCTACACCTTC. Translated: CASRRDRAPGYTF.

The genes are TRBV7-9 and TRBJ2-5, with 10 bases that match TRBD2. This CDR3 is built from 16 residues. Trimming took 1 base from V and 5 from J; bases not matched to a gene: 7. Germline V gives CDR1 SEHNR, CDR2 FQNEAQ (reference sequence). CDR3 protein: CASSLGLAGVAETQYF. The CDR3 DNA reads as TGTGCCAGCAGCTTAGGGCTAGCGGGAGTGGCGGAGACCCAGTACTTC.

The table lists this clone with a count of one. The rearrangement links TRBV6-6 to TRBJ2-7, with 7 bases matching TRBD2. Germline V gives CDR1 MNHNY, CDR2 SVGAGI (reference sequence). CDR3 length equals 14 residues. The V and J ends lost 5 bases and 1 base, in that order; junction bases with no gene match: 5. As DNA, the CDR3 is TGTGCCAGCAGTGTGGTGGGAGGGTCCTACGAGCAGTACTTC. Protein: CASSVVGGSYEQYF.

The V and J genes are TRBV15 and TRBJ1-3; D ambiguous. The germline V gene has CDR1 LNHNV and CDR2 YYDKDF (reference sequence). This CDR3 region has 15 residues. The V end was cut by 3 bases, the J end by 0 bases, with 9 bases between. The CDR3 coding sequence is TGTGCCACCAGCAGGGACGGTGCCTCTGGAAACACCATATATTTT. Its translation is CATSRDGASGNTIYF.

The V gene is TRBV7-6, the J gene TRBJ2-3, with D possibly TRBD2 on 6 matching bases. V was clipped by 2 bases and J by 0 bases, with 21 bases between them. This CDR3 contains 19 residues. Germline CDR1 and CDR2: SGHVS and FNYEAQ. CDR3 nucleotide sequence: TGTGCCAGCAGCTTATACCCCCCCTTGGGCGGGACTAGCACAGATACGCAGTATTTT. Its translation is CASSLYPPLGGTSTDTQYF.

The chain employs TRBV11-2 and TRBJ2-1; D possibly matches TRBD1 or TRBD2 (6 bases each). V was clipped by 4 bases and J by 8 bases, with 12 bases between them. From germline, CDR1 is SGHAT and CDR2 FQNNGV. The CDR3 runs 13 residues. The CDR3 sequence is CASSWYREDEQFF. CDR3 bases: TGTGCCAGCAGCTGGTACAGGGAGGATGAGCAGTTCTTC.

J is TRBJ1-4 and V is TRBV27; maybe TRBD1 (5 bases). V was shortened by 2 bases and J by 7 bases, with 11 bases between the two germline ends. The CDR3 runs 14 residues. CDR1 and CDR2 from the germline V gene are MNHEY and SMNVEV (reference sequence). For the CDR3, the DNA is TGTGCCAGCAGTTTACGGGGCGGTAGTGAAAAACTGTTTTTT. Its protein is CASSLRGGSEKLFF.

The chain links TRBV2 to TRBJ2-3; 11 nucleotides match TRBD2. V was pared by 6 bases and J by 5 bases, with 7 bases of the junction left unmatched. The length of the CDR3 is 15 residues. The germline V gene encodes CDR1 SNHLY and CDR2 FYNNEI. The CDR3 loop reads CASRATSGAQDTQYF. CDR3 coding DNA: TGTGCCAGCAGGGCGACTAGCGGGGCCCAAGATACGCAGTATTTT.